This T cell receptor beta chain emerged from a study of blood T cell repertoires in COVID-19. Only in-frame clones appear in the TCRdb table, and some are missing; sequencing was by immunoSEQ multiplex PCR. The data contain around 200,000 clones, 86% of them seen just once; the ten biggest clones take up 7% to 8%. With 1 base removed from V and 8 bases from J, the gap between germline ends came to 18 bases. This CDR3 has 17 amino acids. Per the germline V gene, CDR1 is MGHRA and CDR2 is YSYEKL. Sequenced input: peripheral blood. The origin of this receptor is a woman older than 75 in a cohort sampled during active or convalescent COVID-19. The chain links TRBV4-1 to TRBJ1-6, with D tentatively TRBD1 (6 bases). The CDR3 protein is CASSQGQATRSDSPLHF. For the CDR3, the DNA is TGCGCCAGCAGCCAAGGACAGGCCACACGTAGCGATTCACCCCTCCACTTT.